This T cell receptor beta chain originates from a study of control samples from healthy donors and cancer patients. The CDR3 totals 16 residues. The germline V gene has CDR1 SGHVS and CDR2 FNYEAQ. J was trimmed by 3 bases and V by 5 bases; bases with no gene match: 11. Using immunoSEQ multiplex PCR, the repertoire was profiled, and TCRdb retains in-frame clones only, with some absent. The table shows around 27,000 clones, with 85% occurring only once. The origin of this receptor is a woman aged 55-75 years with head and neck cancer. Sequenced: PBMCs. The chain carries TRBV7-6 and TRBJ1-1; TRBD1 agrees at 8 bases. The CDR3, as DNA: TGTGCCAGCAGCGCGCGGACAGGGTTCGGGGACACTGAAGCTTTCTTT. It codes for CASSARTGFGDTEAFF. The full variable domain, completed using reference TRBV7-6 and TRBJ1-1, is GAGVSQSPRYKVTKRGQDVALRCDPISGHVSLYWYRQALGQGPEFLTYFNYEAQQDKSGLPNDRFSAERPEGSISTLTIQRTEQRDSAMYRCASSARTGFGDTEAFFGQGTRLTVV.